The 2 T cell receptor beta chains given below trace back to one sample, sequenced in a study of molecular identifiers for immune sequencing clone quantification. TCRdb used MiXCR to reprocess the PCR reads, holding one entry per CDR3 protein. The data show 35,000 to 45,000 distinct CDR3 sequences, about a fifth seen once. Sample: naive CD8+ T cells from blood, with Jurkat cell RNA spiked in. The sample's subset: FACS-sorted CD8+CD4-CCR7+CD45RA+ naive T cells. Receptor source: a human donor in good health. Some libraries in this study had Jurkat cell RNA spiked in.

In this sample, this clonotype turned up many times. The V call is TRBV7-9, the J call TRBJ2-2; no reliable D call. V lost 3 bases to trimming and J lost 13 bases, with 9 bases between them. Germline V lookup: CDR1 SEHNR, CDR2 FQNEAQ (reference sequence). This CDR3 spans 11 amino acids. CDR3 sequence reads: CASSFPPALFF. The CDR3 DNA follows: TGTGCCAGCAGCTTTCCCCCGGCGCTGTTTTTT.

The chain uses TRBV13 and TRBJ2-7; 7 bases match TRBD1. With V trimmed by 5 bases and J by 9 bases, 16 bases remained unmatched. The CDR3 is made up of 15 amino acids. Germline CDR1 PRHDT, CDR2 FYEKMQ (reference sequence). CDR3 in DNA: TGTGCCAGCAGCAACACAGGGGAACGCTTCCTATGGCAGTACTTC. Residues: CASSNTGERFLWQYF.